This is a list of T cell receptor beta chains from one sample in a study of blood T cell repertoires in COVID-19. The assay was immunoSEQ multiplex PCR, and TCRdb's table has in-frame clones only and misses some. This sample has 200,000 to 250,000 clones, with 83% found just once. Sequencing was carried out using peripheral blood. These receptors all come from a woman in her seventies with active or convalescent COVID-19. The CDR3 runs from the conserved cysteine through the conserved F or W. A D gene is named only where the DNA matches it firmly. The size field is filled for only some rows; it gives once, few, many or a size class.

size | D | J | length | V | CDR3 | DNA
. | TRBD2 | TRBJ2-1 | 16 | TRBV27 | CASSRLAGVGYNEQFF | TGTGCCAGCAGTCGGCTAGCGGGAGTTGGCTACAATGAGCAGTTCTTC
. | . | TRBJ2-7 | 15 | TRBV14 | CASSRLKQGGYEQYF | TGTGCCAGCAGCCGGCTAAAGCAGGGGGGCTACGAGCAGTACTTC
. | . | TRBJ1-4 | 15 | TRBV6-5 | CASRISITTNEKLFF | TGTGCCAGCAGGATCTCTATAACAACTAATGAAAAACTGTTTTTT
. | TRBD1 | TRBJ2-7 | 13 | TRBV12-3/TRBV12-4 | CASSSGQGYEQYF | TGTGCCAGCAGTTCGGGACAGGGCTACGAGCAGTACTTC
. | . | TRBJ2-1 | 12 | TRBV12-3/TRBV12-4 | CASSLAYGEQFF | TGTGCCAGCAGTTTAGCTTACGGTGAGCAGTTCTTC
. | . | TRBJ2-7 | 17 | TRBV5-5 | CASSLAGGGRDPYEQYF | TGTGCCAGCAGCTTGGCCGGGGGAGGCAGGGACCCCTACGAGCAGTACTTC
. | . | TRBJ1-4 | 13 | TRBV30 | CAWSGGANEKLFF | TGTGCCTGGAGCGGGGGAGCTAATGAAAAACTGTTTTTT
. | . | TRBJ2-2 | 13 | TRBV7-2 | CASSLGGLGELFF | TGTGCCAGCAGCCTAGGGGGGCTCGGGGAGCTGTTTTTT
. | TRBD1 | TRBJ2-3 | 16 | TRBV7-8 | CASSLARTGQTDTQYF | TGTGCCAGCAGCTTAGCGCGGACAGGTCAAACAGATACGCAGTATTTT
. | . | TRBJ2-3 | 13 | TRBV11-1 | CASSLRGSYTQYF | TGTGCCAGCAGCTTACGGGGGAGCTATACGCAGTATTTT
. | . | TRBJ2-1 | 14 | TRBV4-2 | CASSQDRNRNEQFF | TGTGCCAGCAGCCAAGATCGGAACAGAAATGAGCAGTTCTTC
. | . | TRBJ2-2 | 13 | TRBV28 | CASSLRGRGELFF | TGTGCCAGCAGTTTAAGGGGTCGCGGGGAGCTGTTTTTT
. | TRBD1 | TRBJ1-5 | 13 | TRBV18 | CASSPDRVSPQHF | TGTGCCAGCTCACCCGACAGGGTCTCACCCCAGCATTTT
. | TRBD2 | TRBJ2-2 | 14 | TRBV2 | CATGTSGYTGELFF | TGTGCCACCGGGACTAGCGGATACACCGGGGAGCTGTTTTTT
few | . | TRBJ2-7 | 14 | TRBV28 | CASSLSHPSYEQYF | TGTGCCAGCAGTTTAAGCCATCCCTCCTACGAGCAGTACTTC
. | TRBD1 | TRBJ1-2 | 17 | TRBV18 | CASSPATGGEYGYGYTF | TGTGCCAGCTCACCGGCGACAGGGGGCGAATATGGCTATGGCTACACCTTC
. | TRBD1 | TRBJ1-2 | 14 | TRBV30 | CARGIQGANYGYTF | TGTGCTCGGGGTATACAGGGGGCGAACTATGGCTACACCTTC